This entry concerns a single TCR beta chain. The target antigen is unknown. Germline V gene data show CDR1 as LGHDT and CDR2 as YNNKEL (reference sequence). Trimming cost V 2 bases and J 0 bases, with 8 bases left between them. The CDR3 extends over 14 amino acids. Quantitative 5'-RACE with molecular barcodes generated TCR beta libraries. TCRdb re-analysed the 5' RACE reads in MiXCR, keeping a single row per CDR3 protein. There are 150,000 to 200,000 distinct CDR3 sequences in the sample; 30% to 35% occur only once, and approximately 5.9% lies in the top ten. The data derive from a study of CD8 T cells in ankylosing spondylitis. Study-level results: The authors reported significant enrichment of disease-linked clones in matched ankylosing spondylitis synovial fluid. Prior work had noted some motif variants in reactive arthritis blood and synovial fluid. It appeared that ankylosing spondylitis blood was characterized by a TCR beta motif of several highly homologous variants.

The receptor comes from a male donor with ankylosing spondylitis. The chain recombines TRBV3-1 with TRBJ2-7; D is uncertain. The sample comprised synovial fluid, either unsorted or a sorted T cell fraction (not recorded which). This chain's CDR3 is CASSQFELSYEQYF. In DNA, the CDR3 is TGTGCCAGCAGCCAATTTGAGCTCTCCTACGAGCAGTACTTC.